The rows below give T cell receptor beta chains drawn from one sample of a study of T cells after yellow fever vaccination. TCRdb reprocessed the 5' RACE reads with MiXCR, giving one entry per CDR3 protein. The data contain some 110,000 distinct CDR3 sequences, more than 7.5% of them singletons. Material: CD8+ T cells sorted from PBMCs, obtained 45 days after the yellow fever booster vaccination. Source of these receptors: a man between 25 and 39 years old who received the YFV17D yellow fever vaccine. The CDR3 runs from the conserved cysteine through the conserved F or W.

len	v_gene	j_gene	CDR3aa
18	TRBV7-9	TRBJ2-5	CASSLGLAGRRDKETQYF
16	TRBV15	TRBJ2-3	CATSSDRGPLTDTQYF
15	TRBV6-5	TRBJ2-3	CASSYSSRSTDTQYF
12	TRBV30	TRBJ1-1	CAFWKGSPEAFF
18	TRBV25-1	TRBJ2-7	CASSSWLLGQGKHHEQYF
15	TRBV4-3	TRBJ2-5	CASSQGLIGEETQYF
15	TRBV11-3	TRBJ2-5	CASSLSPGDLETQYF
17	TRBV4-2	TRBJ2-7	CASSQDQVQSRSYEQYF
14	TRBV19	TRBJ2-2	CASSEDVLTGELFF
15	TRBV7-9	TRBJ2-1	CASSFYVSPNNEQFF
14	TRBV19	TRBJ2-7	CASSSAGGIYEQYF
18	TRBV15	TRBJ2-5	CATSRDGEDPPGAETQYF
15	TRBV12-3/TRBV12-4	TRBJ2-1	CASSHTSGRWNEQFF
15	TRBV12-3/TRBV12-4	TRBJ2-3	CASSSLAAYTDTQYF
15	TRBV12-3/TRBV12-4	TRBJ2-2	CASSFDRGYAGELFF
12	TRBV27	TRBJ2-7	CASSPPGYEQYF
16	TRBV2	TRBJ2-5	CASAETGLAGRETQYF
17	TRBV11-1	TRBJ1-1	CASSLPSEGFGGTEAFF
13	TRBV29-1	TRBJ2-7	CSVDGVRGDEQYF
15	TRBV4-3	TRBJ2-7	CASSQDAGRVSQQYF
15	TRBV27	TRBJ1-5	CASSRDGYSNQPQHF
18	TRBV2	TRBJ2-5	CAFSFSVGKTGDQETQYF
14	TRBV6-5	TRBJ2-3	CASSYSTSSDTQYF
13	TRBV20-1	TRBJ2-1	CSASREGRDEQFF
15	TRBV7-9	TRBJ2-7	CASSPLQGAMDEQYF
17	TRBV4-2	TRBJ2-3	CASSQDTASGSTDTQYF
12	TRBV7-9	TRBJ1-4	CASSLNYEKLFF
15	TRBV2	TRBJ2-7	CASSSPGQWEDEQYF
16	TRBV28	TRBJ2-1	CASRSIRDFRYNEQFF
12	TRBV6-7	TRBJ2-7	CASTSSSYEQYF
15	TRBV10-3	TRBJ2-7	CAISDWREGNYEQYF
12	TRBV5-1	TRBJ2-1	CASSLGSDEQFF
15	TRBV7-8	TRBJ1-5	CASSFRPGAGQPQHF
15	TRBV4-1	TRBJ2-7	CASSPQVEVEGEQYF
14	TRBV7-9	TRBJ2-4	CASSKDRGEDIQYF
17	TRBV19	TRBJ2-1	CASSTGLAGGPNNEQFF
15	TRBV27	TRBJ2-5	CASRPPGTGEETQYF
13	TRBV6-5	TRBJ1-1	CASSPQMSAEAFF
14	TRBV13	TRBJ1-4	CASSSGQEGEKLFF
17	TRBV7-6	TRBJ2-3	CASSISSGSVLTDTQYF
15	TRBV2	TRBJ2-1	CASTNSASDYNEQFF
13	TRBV6-2/TRBV6-3	TRBJ2-3	CASSYVVTDTQYF
14	TRBV29-1	TRBJ2-2	CSVDRGRDTGELFF
15	TRBV25-1	TRBJ2-1	CASSGLAGDENEQFF
14	TRBV7-9	TRBJ2-7	CASSLVDRDHEQYF
14	TRBV6-5	TRBJ1-2	CASSYSQGPYGYTF
13	TRBV7-6	TRBJ2-2	CASSLAGAGELFF
15	TRBV7-7	TRBJ2-1	CASSSGLSSYNEQFF
13	TRBV24-1	TRBJ2-7	CATSASGAGEQYF
18	TRBV15	TRBJ2-7	CATSRPETSGAMAYEQYF
13	TRBV29-1	TRBJ2-3	CSVRGWSTDTQYF
13	TRBV6-5	TRBJ1-5	CASLGQGYQPQHF
16	TRBV7-8	TRBJ2-7	CASSPEGAGSSYEQYF
15	TRBV7-2	TRBJ2-7	CASSPVGTAAYEQYF
16	TRBV10-3	TRBJ2-7	CAISESITAGRYEQYF
13	TRBV29-1	TRBJ2-7	CSVVSSGGYEQYF
13	TRBV7-3	TRBJ2-1	CASSLGLANEQFF